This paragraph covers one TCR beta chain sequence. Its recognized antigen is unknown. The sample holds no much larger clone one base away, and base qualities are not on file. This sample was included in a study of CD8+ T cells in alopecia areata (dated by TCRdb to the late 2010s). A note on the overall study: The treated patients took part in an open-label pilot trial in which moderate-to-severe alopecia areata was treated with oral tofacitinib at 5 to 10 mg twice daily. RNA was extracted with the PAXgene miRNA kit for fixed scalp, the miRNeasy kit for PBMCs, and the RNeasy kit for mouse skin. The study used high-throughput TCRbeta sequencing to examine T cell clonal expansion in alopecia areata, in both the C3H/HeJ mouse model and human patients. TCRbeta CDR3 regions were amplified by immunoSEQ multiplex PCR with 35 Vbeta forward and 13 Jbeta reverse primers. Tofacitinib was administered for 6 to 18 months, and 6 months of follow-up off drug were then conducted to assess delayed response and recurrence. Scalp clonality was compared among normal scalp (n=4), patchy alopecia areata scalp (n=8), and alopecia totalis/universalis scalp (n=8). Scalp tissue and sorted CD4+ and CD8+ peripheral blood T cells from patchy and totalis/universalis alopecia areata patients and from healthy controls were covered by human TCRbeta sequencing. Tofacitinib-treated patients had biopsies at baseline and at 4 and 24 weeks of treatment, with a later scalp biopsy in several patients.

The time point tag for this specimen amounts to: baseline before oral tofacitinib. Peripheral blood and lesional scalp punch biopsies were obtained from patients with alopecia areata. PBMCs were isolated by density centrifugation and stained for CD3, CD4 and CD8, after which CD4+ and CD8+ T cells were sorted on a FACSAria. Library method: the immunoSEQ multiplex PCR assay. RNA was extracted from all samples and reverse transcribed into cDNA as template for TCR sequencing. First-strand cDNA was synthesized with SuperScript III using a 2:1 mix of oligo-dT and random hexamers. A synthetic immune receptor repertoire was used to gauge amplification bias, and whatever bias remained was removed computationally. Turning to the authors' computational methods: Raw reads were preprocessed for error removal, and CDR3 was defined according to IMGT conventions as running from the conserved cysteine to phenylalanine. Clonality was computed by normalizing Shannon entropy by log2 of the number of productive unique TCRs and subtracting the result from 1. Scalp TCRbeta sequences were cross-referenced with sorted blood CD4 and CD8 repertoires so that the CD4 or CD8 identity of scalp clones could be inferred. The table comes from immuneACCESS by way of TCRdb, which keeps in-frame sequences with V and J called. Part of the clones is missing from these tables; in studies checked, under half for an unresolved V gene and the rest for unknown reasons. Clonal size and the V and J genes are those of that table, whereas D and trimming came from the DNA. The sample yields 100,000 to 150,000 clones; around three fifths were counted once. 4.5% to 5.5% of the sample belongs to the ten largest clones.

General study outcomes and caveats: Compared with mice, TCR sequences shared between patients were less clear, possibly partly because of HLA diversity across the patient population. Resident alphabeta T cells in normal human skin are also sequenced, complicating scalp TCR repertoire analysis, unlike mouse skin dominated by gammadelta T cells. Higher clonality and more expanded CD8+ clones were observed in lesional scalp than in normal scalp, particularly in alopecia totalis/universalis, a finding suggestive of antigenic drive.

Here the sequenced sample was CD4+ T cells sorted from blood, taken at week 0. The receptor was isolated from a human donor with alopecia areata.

The nucleotide sequence reads TGTGCCTGGAGCCGGGGCGAGAGATACGAGCAGTACTTC. Its amino acids are CAWSRGERYEQYF. The chain is encoded by TRBV30 joined to TRBJ2-7; the D assignment is uncertain and may be TRBD1 or TRBD2, with 5 bases supporting each. V is shortened by 3 bases, J by 4 bases, and the region joining them spans 13 bases. CDR1 and CDR2 are drawn from the germline V gene (reference sequence): GTSNPN, SVGIG. The CDR3 spans 13 residues, from the cysteine through the phenylalanine. The kept DNA is CDR3 alone, 39 bases in frame from the first base.